This T cell receptor (beta chain) was found in a study of response to subunit inactivated influenza vaccine. Only a few counts were recorded for this clonotype. MiXCR was run by TCRdb on the RT-PCR reads, yielding one entry per CDR3 protein. The sample consists of around 570,000 distinct CDR3 sequences, around 11% of them appearing once. The CDR3 has 20 residues. In germline, CDR1 is DFQATT, CDR2 SNEGSKA (reference sequence). V shed 0 bases and J 3 bases; nucleotides not matched to a gene: 18. The same sample was also used in a study of T cells expressing NK-cell markers. That source adds: In generating TCR beta cDNA, 5'RACE template switching with UMIs was used. Among the experiments, several used an anti-gamma-delta TCR antibody to restrict sorting to alpha-beta TCR T cells. For six donors, the dominant NKG2C+ clonotypes made up roughly 1.0-7.5% of their CD8+ T cells.

This sequence was found in a man in his forties or fifties who received an inactivated influenza vaccine. The specimen comprised PBMCs from blood, sampled on the day of vaccination. This rearrangement joins TRBV20-1 to TRBJ1-2; 11 positions match TRBD1. The CDR3 nucleotides read TGCAGTGCTAGAGATTTCGGGTTGAGGGACCCGGGACAGGGGGACTATGGCTACACCTTC. It is translated as CSARDFGLRDPGQGDYGYTF.